This TCR beta chain was profiled in a study of T-cell reconstitution after alpha-beta-depleted transplantation in children. Study outcomes and limitations: Elevated TCRbeta diversity at day 60 was traced, in some patients, to surviving recipient T cells and thymic progenitors. Two months or so post-transplant, alpha-beta T cells reportedly derived from several hundred expanded graft clones.

The library targeted TCRbeta and was prepared with unique molecular identifiers. TCRdb re-analysed the PCR reads in MiXCR, keeping a single row per CDR3 protein. The repertoire includes 17,000 or so distinct CDR3 sequences, around an eighth of them detected once, and approximately 70% sits in the top ten. Comments on this clonotype: The antigen is unknown.

CDR3 length: 15 residues. V gave up 0 bases and J gave up 5 bases, with 15 bases separating them. In germline, CDR1 is DFQATT, CDR2 SNEGSKA (reference sequence). Source: PBMCs, mostly from graft donor cells, taken 180 days after TCRalphabeta/CD19-depleted stem cell transplant. V gene TRBV20-1 combines with J gene TRBJ2-3; D is ambiguous. The receptor comes from a boy under two years old who had a stem cell transplant for Wiskott-Aldrich syndrome, so the T cells may come from the graft donor. The CDR3 DNA is TGCAGTGCTAGAGATGTCGCAGCATGGGGAGATACGCAGTATTTT. Translating it yields CSARDVAAWGDTQYF.